Below, 28 T cell receptor beta chains from the same sample are listed, as sequenced in a study of cytomegalovirus exposure and HLA in healthy donors. A multiplex PCR was run with 60 Vbeta primers and 13 Jbeta primers. The repertoire was sequenced with immunoSEQ multiplex PCR; TCRdb's copy has only in-frame clones and lacks some. The sample contains about 160,000 clones, 70% to 80% of which appear only once. The specimen sequenced was PBMCs. These receptors were collected from a middle-aged man in good health and CMV-seronegative.

The V and J genes are TRBV5-1 and TRBJ1-4; D might be TRBD1 (6 bases). The CDR3 is made up of 17 amino acids. V gave up 1 base and J gave up 6 bases, with 19 bases separating them. Germline V CDR1 and CDR2: SGHRS, YFSETQ. CDR3 sequence reads: CASSLTGSGQGDEKLFF. The CDR3 nucleotides are TGCGCCAGCAGCTTGACAGGGTCCGGACAAGGGGATGAAAAACTGTTTTTT.

This clone was picked up one time. The chain combines TRBV7-2 with TRBJ2-5, with 9 bases lining up with TRBD2. Losses at the gene ends were 9 bases for V and 5 bases for J; bases not matched to a gene: 16. The CDR3 loop spans 16 amino acids. Germline V gene lookup returns CDR1 SGHTA and CDR2 FQGNSA. The CDR3 here is CASQPSGAGGYETQYF. Written as DNA, the CDR3 is TGTGCCAGTCAACCCTCCGGGGCGGGAGGGTATGAGACCCAGTACTTC.

This chain joins TRBV4-2 and TRBJ2-2; TRBD2 matches 14 bases. Unmatched junction bases numbered 9, after V lost 4 bases and J lost 5 bases. The CDR3 totals 18 residues. CDR1 is LGHNA, CDR2 YNFKEQ, per germline. In DNA, the CDR3 is TGTGCCAGCAGCCCGCGACTAGCGGGAGGGCCGGAAACCGGGGAGCTGTTTTTT. Its translation: CASSPRLAGGPETGELFF.

The chain is built from TRBV7-9 and TRBJ2-4, with 7 bases identical to TRBD2. CDR3 size: 16 residues. Germline lookup yields CDR1 SEHNR and CDR2 FQNEAQ (reference sequence). V lost 7 bases, J lost 5 bases, and 14 bases stayed unmatched. In DNA form, the CDR3 reads TGTGCCAGCACCGGTGAAGATGGGGGGAGGGAAAACATTCAGTACTTC. Protein: CASTGEDGGRENIQYF.

V and J are TRBV28 and TRBJ2-7; weak D call: TRBD1 (6 bases). The length of the CDR3 is 13 residues. Germline lookup yields CDR1 MDHEN and CDR2 SYDVKM. Trimming pared 6 bases from V and 13 bases from J, leaving 22 bases between. The CDR3 loop reads CASRNNRELGRYF. Here the CDR3 DNA reads TGTGCCAGCAGAAATAACAGGGAATTGGGGCGTTACTTC.

This clone was counted a few times. The chain is built from TRBV7-9 and TRBJ1-2, with 7 bases lining up with TRBD1. This CDR3 is 13 amino acids long. Germline trimming cut 5 bases from V and 4 bases from J; bases unmatched to any gene: 4. Germline V lookup: CDR1 SEHNR, CDR2 FQNEAQ (reference sequence). This CDR3 is CASSRDRGYGYTF. The DNA for the CDR3 is TGTGCCAGCAGCCGGGACAGAGGCTATGGCTACACCTTC.

The CDR3 nucleotides read TGTGCCAGCAGCGTCTCTCGCCAGGGGTTGGAAAAACTGTTTTTT. Protein product: CASSVSRQGLEKLFF. The chain joins TRBV9 to TRBJ1-4, with D possibly TRBD1 on 6 matching bases. Trimming removed 2 bases from V and 8 bases from J, with 16 bases in between. CDR1 SGDLS and CDR2 YYNGEE come from the germline V gene. The CDR3 extends over 15 amino acids.

The chain links TRBV11-1 to TRBJ2-7; 7 nucleotides line up with TRBD1. Germline CDR1 SGHAT, CDR2 FQDESV (reference sequence). V trimming: 5 bases; J trimming: 4 bases; junction bases outside the gene matches: 2. The CDR3 contains 12 residues. The CDR3 protein is CASSQTGYEQYF. The CDR3 nucleotides are TGTGCCAGCAGCCAGACAGGGTACGAGCAGTACTTC.

The J gene is TRBJ1-5, the V gene TRBV7-6; D unresolved. Trimming took 8 bases from V and 3 from J, leaving 14 bases between them. The CDR3 consists of 14 residues. CDR1 and CDR2 (germline): SGHVS, FNYEAQ. This CDR3 reads CASAARPTNQPQHF. The CDR3 DNA sequence: TGTGCCAGCGCGGCCCGCCCTACCAATCAGCCCCAGCATTTT. Using reference TRBV7-6 and TRBJ1-5 for the parts outside the CDR3, the full variable domain is GAGVSQSPRYKVTKRGQDVALRCDPISGHVSLYWYRQALGQGPEFLTYFNYEAQQDKSGLPNDRFSAERPEGSISTLTIQRTEQRDSAMYRCASAARPTNQPQHFGDGTRLSIL.

CDR3 nucleotide sequence: TGTGCCAGCAGTTCGGTACGGGAGGGAATAGATACGCAGTATTTT. As protein: CASSSVREGIDTQYF. J is TRBJ2-3 and V is TRBV28; 8 bases match TRBD2. Germline lookup yields CDR1 MDHEN and CDR2 SYDVKM. Losses at the gene ends were 4 bases for V and 5 bases for J; bases not matched to a gene: 8. This CDR3 contains 15 residues.

The CDR3 DNA follows: TGTGCCATCAGGGGACAGGGGTTCTACGAGCAGTACTTC. It yields the protein CAIRGQGFYEQYF. The V gene is TRBV10-3, the J gene TRBJ2-7; 10 bases are a match to TRBD1. Germline trimming cut 6 bases from V and 3 bases from J; bases unmatched to any gene: 2. Germline V gene data show CDR1 as ENHRY and CDR2 as SYGVKD. This CDR3 is built from 13 residues.

This clone was seen a single time. The J gene is TRBJ2-2, the V gene TRBV25-1; 11 bases map to TRBD2. The CDR3 totals 17 residues. With V trimmed by 4 bases and J by 1 base, 5 bases remained unmatched. Germline CDR1 MGHDK, CDR2 SYGVNS. In DNA form, the CDR3 reads TGTGCCAGCAGTGGAGCTAGCGGGAGGATGAACACCGGGGAGCTGTTTTTT. Translation gives CASSGASGRMNTGELFF.

The chain couples TRBV7-9 to TRBJ1-6, with 7 bases matching TRBD1. V lost 4 bases to trimming and J lost 0 bases; unmatched junction nucleotides: 6. In germline, CDR1 is SEHNR, CDR2 FQNEAQ (reference sequence). The CDR3 has 17 residues. The chain's CDR3 is CASSSTGLSSYNSPLHF. The DNA for the CDR3 is TGTGCCAGCAGCTCGACAGGGCTGAGCTCCTATAATTCACCCCTCCACTTT.

This clone showed up just a few times. The chain recombines TRBV14 with TRBJ2-7; 10 positions match TRBD2. The V and J ends lost 5 bases and 7 bases, in that order; junction bases with no gene match: 8. Germline V gene lookup returns CDR1 SGHDN and CDR2 FVKESK. The CDR3 consists of 14 residues. The CDR3 sequence: CASSFLAGEGEQYF. The CDR3 nucleotides read TGTGCCAGCAGCTTCCTAGCGGGGGAAGGGGAGCAGTACTTC.

The V and J genes are TRBV7-2 and TRBJ2-5; 8 bases match TRBD2. The germline CDR1 and CDR2 sequences are SGHTA and FQGNSA. V lost 4 bases, J lost 9 bases, and 13 bases stayed unmatched. The CDR3 runs to 15 residues. The CDR3 sequence: CASSSPGLGGGAQYF. The CDR3 DNA reads TGTGCCAGCAGCTCCCCGGGACTAGGGGGTGGGGCCCAGTACTTC.

The chain couples TRBV6-1 to TRBJ2-7; tentative D call: TRBD2 (6 bases). V was pared by 5 bases and J by 5 bases, with 16 bases between. Germline V lookup: CDR1 MNHNS, CDR2 SASEGT. The CDR3 runs 14 residues. CDR3: CASSPNGSWNEQYF. The CDR3 nucleotides are TGTGCCAGCAGTCCTAACGGGAGTTGGAACGAGCAGTACTTC.

The chain recombines TRBV18 with TRBJ2-5; 8 bases map to TRBD2. With V trimmed by 1 base and J by 2 bases, 3 bases remained unmatched. The CDR3 is 15 amino acids. Germline V gene sequence: CDR1 KGHSH, CDR2 LQKENI. This chain's CDR3 is CASSPQAGVQETQYF. CDR3 in DNA: TGTGCCAGCTCACCACAAGCGGGAGTACAAGAGACCCAGTACTTC.

The chain carries TRBV27 and TRBJ2-5, with 8 bases aligning to TRBD1. The better agreement between TRBJ2-7 and the DNA end casts doubt on the J call. The CDR3 covers 19 residues. Germline V lookup: CDR1 MNHEY, CDR2 SMNVEV (reference sequence). DNA of the CDR3: TGTGCCAGCAGTTTATACACCTGGACAGGGAAGAGGGGTTCCTACGAGCAGTACTTC. It translates to CASSLYTWTGKRGSYEQYF.

The V and J genes are TRBV18 and TRBJ2-7; D is uncertain. The germline V gene encodes CDR1 KGHSH and CDR2 LQKENI. This CDR3 comprises 13 residues. Between the trimmed V and J ends, which lost 3 bases and 7 bases, there was a span of 13 bases. DNA for the CDR3: TGTGCCAGCTCACCCCAAGTACCCGAGGAGCAGTACTTC. Amino acids: CASSPQVPEEQYF.

The chain employs TRBV28 and TRBJ2-7; D remains unclear. V lost 6 bases to trimming and J lost 1 base, with 13 bases between them. The V gene's germline CDR1 is MDHEN and CDR2 SYDVKM. The CDR3 is 14 amino acids. The CDR3 nucleotides are TGTGCCAGCAGCCCTAGTTTGGGTTCCTACGAGCAGTACTTC. Translation gives CASSPSLGSYEQYF. The full variable domain, with the rest looked up from reference TRBV28 and TRBJ2-7, is DVKVTQSSRYLVKRTGEKVFLECVQDMDHENMFWYRQDPGLGLRLIYFSYDVKMKEKGDIPEGYSVSREKKERFSLILESASTNQTSMYLCASSPSLGSYEQYFGPGTRLTVT.

For this clone: Germline and junction disagree at one end, which may indicate a read error. The chain has TRBV5-4 and TRBJ2-6; 8 bases map to TRBD1. This CDR3 comprises 15 residues. The V gene's germline CDR1 is SGHNT and CDR2 YYREEE (reference sequence). CDR3 DNA sequence: TGTGCCAGCAGCTCTCAGGGGGCTGGGGCCAACGGCCTGACTTTC. This gives the protein CASSSQGAGANGLTF.

This chain links TRBV7-9 with TRBJ2-7; 14 positions match TRBD2. CDR3 length: 19 amino acids. V trimming: 4 bases; J trimming: 0 bases; junction bases outside the gene matches: 11. Germline lookup yields CDR1 SEHNR and CDR2 FQNEAQ (reference sequence). This CDR3 reads CASSSNPGLAGVNSYEQYF. CDR3 DNA: TGTGCCAGCAGCTCGAACCCGGGACTAGCGGGAGTTAACTCCTACGAGCAGTACTTC.

V gene TRBV5-5 combines with J gene TRBJ2-3; TRBD2 is a possible D gene (6 bases). The germline CDR1 and CDR2 sequences are SGHKS and YYEKEE (reference sequence). Trimming cost V 3 bases and J 3 bases, with 11 bases left between them. This CDR3 is built from 14 residues. CDR3 sequence (DNA): TGTGCCAGCAGCTACGCGAGCGGGACAGATACGCAGTATTTT. It translates to CASSYASGTDTQYF.

This chain joins TRBV29-1 and TRBJ2-2; 7 nucleotides line up with TRBD1. The CDR3 runs to 13 residues. V shed 4 bases and J 1 base; nucleotides not matched to a gene: 0. CDR1 is SQVTM and CDR2 is ANQGSEA in the germline V gene. For the CDR3, the DNA is TGCAGCGTTGGACAGGGGAACACCGGGGAGCTGTTTTTT. The encoded protein is CSVGQGNTGELFF.

This rearrangement joins TRBV19 to TRBJ2-1; maybe TRBD2 (6 bases). The V end was cut by 8 bases, the J end by 5 bases, with 19 bases between. The germline CDR1 and CDR2 sequences are LNHDA and SQIVND (reference sequence). The CDR3 runs to 15 residues. Here the CDR3 reads CASARAWRGDNEQFF. The DNA for the CDR3 is TGTGCCAGTGCCCGCGCCTGGCGGGGCGACAATGAGCAGTTCTTC. Combining the CDR3 with reference TRBV19 and TRBJ2-1 gives the whole variable domain DGGITQSPKYLFRKEGQNVTLSCEQNLNHDAMYWYRQDPGQGLRLIYYSQIVNDFQKGDIAEGYSVSREKKESFPLTVTSAQKNPTAFYLCASARAWRGDNEQFFGPGTRLTVL.

The chain carries TRBV5-1 and TRBJ1-1; TRBD1 might be the D (6 bases). This CDR3 spans 16 amino acids. The germline CDR1 and CDR2 sequences are SGHRS and YFSETQ. The V end was cut by 0 bases, the J end by 4 bases, with 16 bases between. CDR3 in DNA: TGCGCCAGCAGCTTGGTAAGTTACAGGGATGCCACTGAAGCTTTCTTT. Amino acid sequence: CASSLVSYRDATEAFF.

The CDR3 region is CASSLGLAGRLSQETQYF. The CDR3, as DNA: TGTGCCAGCAGCTTGGGACTAGCGGGGCGGCTGAGCCAAGAGACCCAGTACTTC. This chain connects TRBV5-6 to TRBJ2-5, with TRBD2 matching over 11 bases. This CDR3 is 18 amino acids long. Germline V gene lookup returns CDR1 SGHDT and CDR2 YYEEEE. The ends lost 0 bases at V and 1 base at J; junction bases unmatched: 8.

CDR3 bases: TGTGCCAGCAGCCAAACTAGCGGACCTCGGTATTTT. This gives the protein CASSQTSGPRYF. V is TRBV4-2 and J is TRBJ2-3; 8 positions agree with TRBD2. The CDR3 loop spans 12 amino acids. V lost 2 bases and J lost 14; bases outside the gene matches: 6. The germline gives CDR1 LGHNA, CDR2 YNFKEQ.